These 31 T cell receptor beta chains originate from one sample sequenced in a study of glioma-infiltrating T cells. TCR alpha and beta CDR3 regions were amplified from RNA using iRepertoire nested multiplex PCR. TCRdb recomputed calls from the multiplex PCR reads with MiXCR, one row per CDR3 protein. The data show roughly 350,000 distinct CDR3 sequences, with more than 35% seen just once and about 12% held by the top ten. Sequencing was carried out using glioma tissue, nonneoplastic brain tissue, or PBMCs (not recorded which). The origin of the receptors is a human donor with low-grade glioma or glioblastoma, undergoing nonglioma brain surgery, or in good health (not recorded which).

This clonotype was seen more than once but under ten times. The J gene is TRBJ2-2, the V gene TRBV4-2; 9 bases are shared with TRBD2. V gave up 1 base and J gave up 3 bases; unmatched junction bases: 6. In germline, CDR1 is LGHNA, CDR2 YNFKEQ. This CDR3 spans 17 amino acids. The CDR3 DNA sequence: TGTGCCAGCAGCCAAGCTGACCTAGCGGGATACACCGGGGAGCTGTTTTTT. Translated: CASSQADLAGYTGELFF.

The CDR3 here is CASSLAWTASTEAFF. The CDR3 DNA sequence: TGCGCCAGCAGCTTGGCCTGGACAGCGAGCACTGAAGCTTTCTTT. The rearrangement joins TRBV5-1 to TRBJ1-1; the D gene is possibly TRBD1 (6 bases). CDR1 and CDR2 from the germline V gene are SGHRS and YFSETQ. CDR3 length: 15 amino acids. Trimming removed 0 bases at V and 4 bases at J, with 13 bases between.

This sequence joins TRBV7-2 and TRBJ1-4; D gene ambiguous. From germline, CDR1 is SGHTA and CDR2 FQGNSA. The CDR3 contains 15 residues. Trimming took off 6 bases at V and 0 bases at J, with 11 bases between the two ends. The CDR3, as DNA: TGTGCCAGCAGTCCAACACCCTCAACTAATGAAAAACTGTTTTTT. Translating it yields CASSPTPSTNEKLFF.

V usage is TRBV20-1 and J usage is TRBJ1-1, with D hard to call. The germline gives CDR1 DFQATT, CDR2 SNEGSKA (reference sequence). There are 14 residues in the CDR3. The V end lost 3 bases, the J end lost 8 bases, and 19 bases lay between the germline ends. CDR3 protein: CSASLAAYPGEAFF. For the CDR3, the DNA is TGCAGTGCTAGCCTGGCAGCCTACCCCGGCGAAGCTTTCTTT.

Note on this clonotype: This sequence may be a read error, since a much larger clone differs from it by one base. The J gene is TRBJ1-5, the V gene TRBV28; 10 bases fit TRBD1. In germline, CDR1 is MDHEN, CDR2 SYDVKM. The ends lost 5 bases at V and 4 bases at J; junction bases unmatched: 11. The CDR3 covers 17 residues. In DNA form, the CDR3 reads TGTGCCAGCAGTATTCCTGTTTGGGACAGGGGTAATCAGCCCCAGCATTTT. Translated, it gives CASSIPVWDRGNQPQHF. The full variable domain, in which reference TRBV28 and TRBJ1-5 provide the parts outside the CDR3, is DVKVTQSSRYLVKRTGEKVFLECVQDMDHENMFWYRQDPGLGLRLIYFSYDVKMKEKGDIPEGYSVSREKKERFSLILESASTNQTSMYLCASSIPVWDRGNQPQHFGDGTRLSIL.

This clonotype was picked up many times. The J gene is TRBJ2-1, the V gene TRBV6-1; the D gene is possibly TRBD2 (5 bases). The germline gives CDR1 MNHNS, CDR2 SASEGT. Trimming pared 3 bases from V and 1 base from J, leaving 16 bases between. The CDR3 is 17 residues long. This CDR3 is CASSESFGLLSYNEQFF. CDR3 DNA sequence: TGTGCCAGCAGTGAGAGTTTCGGACTGTTATCCTACAATGAGCAGTTCTTC.

About this clonotype itself: Being one base from a much bigger clone, this may be a read error. V is TRBV4-2 and J is TRBJ2-3; possible D gene TRBD1, 5 bases. CDR3 length: 18 amino acids. Germline V gene sequence: CDR1 LGHNA, CDR2 YNFKEQ. Here the CDR3 DNA reads TGTGCCAGAAGCCAAGATTTTAATGTGGGGCTTAGCACAGATACGCAGTATTTT. This encodes CARSQDFNVGLSTDTQYF.

About this clonotype: One junction end does not reproduce the germline sequence, and a read error may be involved. The chain links TRBV4-2 to TRBJ2-7, with 8 bases matching TRBD1. This CDR3 has 16 residues. Germline values: CDR1 LGHNA, CDR2 YNFKEQ. The CDR3 protein is CASRQGSSGGLYEQYF. The CDR3 DNA reads as TGTGCCAGCAGACAAGGATCGTCAGGGGGCTTGTACGAGCAGTACTTC.

Turning to this clonotype: This clone may be a read error of a much larger clone one base away. A read error is likely, as this CDR3 ends without the conserved phenylalanine or tryptophan. The chain has TRBV7-3 and TRBJ1-5; possibly TRBD1 for D (5 bases). CDR1 and CDR2 (germline): SGHTA, FQGTGA. The length of the CDR3 is 13 residues. Trimming removed 3 bases from V and 12 bases from J, with 15 bases in between. CDR3: CASSFSELGGQHL. The CDR3 bases are TGTGCCAGCAGCTTTTCTGAGCTGGGGGGCCAGCATCTT.

As regards this clonotype: One base away lies a much larger clone, so this may be a sequencing read error. The chain links TRBV28 to TRBJ2-3; D remains unclear. The ends were cut back, 10 bases at V and 0 bases at J, with 17 bases in the middle. The CDR3 loop spans 15 amino acids. Per germline, CDR1 MDHEN and CDR2 SYDVKM. CDR3 in amino acids: CAIEESFSSTDTQYF. The CDR3 DNA reads TGTGCCATCGAGGAATCATTCTCAAGCACAGATACGCAGTATTTT.

J is TRBJ2-3 and V is TRBV20-1, with a weak D call TRBD2 (5 bases). Germline CDR1 and CDR2: DFQATT and SNEGSKA (reference sequence). The CDR3 is made up of 14 amino acids. Trimming took off 7 bases at V and 1 base at J, with 15 bases between the two ends. This CDR3 reads CSERLGRGTDTQYF. CDR3 sequence (DNA): TGCAGTGAAAGGCTAGGGCGGGGCACAGATACGCAGTATTTT.

The chain is built from TRBV20-1 and TRBJ2-5, with a tentative D call TRBD2 (6 bases). Germline V gene sequence: CDR1 DFQATT, CDR2 SNEGSKA (reference sequence). The ends were cut back, 5 bases at V and 4 bases at J, with 17 bases in the middle. This CDR3 spans 14 amino acids. The DNA for the CDR3 is TGCAGTGCTCCCCATTCTAGCGCCGGAGAGACCCAGTACTTC. Amino acids: CSAPHSSAGETQYF.

This clonotype was recorded at least ten times. The chain carries TRBV28 and TRBJ2-4, with D unclear. V dropped 3 bases and J dropped 3 bases, with 3 bases sitting between them. In germline, CDR1 is MDHEN, CDR2 SYDVKM. This CDR3 comprises 12 residues. This CDR3 reads CASSLRKNIQYF. DNA for the CDR3: TGTGCCAGCAGTTTGCGCAAAAACATTCAGTACTTC.

This clonotype was seen more than once but under ten times. This chain connects TRBV10-3 to TRBJ2-3, with D hard to call. Germline lookup yields CDR1 ENHRY and CDR2 SYGVKD. Trimming pared 3 bases from V and 2 bases from J, leaving 12 bases between. This CDR3 has 15 amino acids. CDR3 sequence reads: CAISDSRSTTDTQYF. The CDR3, as DNA: TGTGCCATCAGTGACTCCAGGTCCACCACAGATACGCAGTATTTT.

The V and J genes are TRBV7-9 and TRBJ2-1; D not resolved. Per germline, CDR1 SEHNR and CDR2 FQNEAQ (reference sequence). Trimming cost V 4 bases and J 7 bases, with 8 bases left between them. This CDR3 has 12 amino acids. CDR3 loop: CASSWAVNEQFF. Written as DNA, the CDR3 is TGTGCCAGCAGCTGGGCGGTAAATGAGCAGTTCTTC. The complete variable domain, with remaining parts taken from reference TRBV7-9 and TRBJ2-1, reads DTGVSQNPRHKITKRGQNVTFRCDPISEHNRLYWYRQTLGQGPEFLTYFQNEAQLEKSRLLSDRFSAERPKGSFSTLEIQRTEQGDSAMYLCASSWAVNEQFFGPGTRLTVL.

The chain couples TRBV28 to TRBJ1-5; D is uncertain. V shed 6 bases and J shed 8 bases, with 20 bases lying between them. CDR3 length: 15 residues. Germline CDR1 reads MDHEN; CDR2 reads SYDVKM. The DNA of the CDR3 is TGTGCCAGCAGGGCGAGATCACATAGCAACGAGCCCCAGCATTTT. Its translation: CASRARSHSNEPQHF.

This clonotype was recorded a few times. The CDR3 DNA reads TGCGCCAGCAGCGGAATGGCGGGAGTAATATATGAGCAGTTCTTC. Protein sequence: CASSGMAGVIYEQFF. This sequence joins TRBV4-1 and TRBJ2-1; 7 bases align to TRBD2. The CDR3 loop spans 15 amino acids. Germline-derived CDR1 and CDR2 are MGHRA and YSYEKL. V trimming: 5 bases; J trimming: 8 bases; junction bases outside the gene matches: 12.

The chain links TRBV28 to TRBJ2-1; D not certain. The V end was cut by 8 bases, the J end by 0 bases, with 11 bases between. Looked up from germline, CDR1 is MDHEN and CDR2 is SYDVKM. The CDR3 runs to 14 residues. DNA for the CDR3: TGTGCCAGCGGGCTTACGAGCTCCTACAATGAGCAGTTCTTC. It encodes CASGLTSSYNEQFF.

The rearrangement uses TRBV18 and TRBJ2-1; no clear D. V was clipped by 3 bases and J by 12 bases, with 15 bases between them. The CDR3 spans 13 residues. Germline V lookup: CDR1 KGHSH, CDR2 LQKENI. CDR3 bases: TGTGCCAGCTCACCTTCGAGAGATTCCGGGCAGTTCTTC. Encoded protein: CASSPSRDSGQFF. Using reference TRBV18 and TRBJ2-1 for the parts outside the CDR3, the full variable domain is NAGVMQNPRHLVRRRGQEARLRCSPMKGHSHVYWYRQLPEEGLKFMVYLQKENIIDESGMPKERFSAEFPKEGPSILRIQQVVRGDSAAYFCASSPSRDSGQFFGPGTRLTVL.

In regard to this clonotype: Compared with germline, one end of the junction differs, possibly owing to a read error. CDR3 nucleotides: TGTGCCAGTTCACCCCCGGAGCGGGGCTCCTACGAGCAGTACTTC. Amino acids: CASSPPERGSYEQYF. The genes are TRBV18 and TRBJ2-7, with 7 bases lining up with TRBD2. Germline-derived CDR1 and CDR2 are KGHSH and LQKENI. The CDR3 runs 15 residues.

The rearrangement links TRBV4-1 to TRBJ2-7; 12 bases match TRBD2. The CDR3 is 15 residues long. Per germline, CDR1 MGHRA and CDR2 YSYEKL. V shed 3 bases, J shed 3 bases, and the junction held 3 bases outside the gene matches. The CDR3 loop is CASSQATSGSYEQYF. The DNA for the CDR3 is TGCGCCAGCAGCCAGGCGACTAGCGGGAGCTACGAGCAGTACTTC.

As to this clonotype: A much larger clonotype is one base distant, so this may be a read error. V usage is TRBV27 and J usage is TRBJ1-2; 11 nucleotides match TRBD1. Germline V gives CDR1 MNHEY, CDR2 SMNVEV (reference sequence). The CDR3 totals 15 residues. The CDR3 region has the DNA TGTGCCAGCAGTCTAGGACAGGGGGCGGGATATGACTACACCTTC. It specifies CASSLGQGAGYDYTF.

V and J are TRBV14 and TRBJ2-2; D unclear. This CDR3 is 15 amino acids long. CDR1 SGHDN and CDR2 FVKESK come from the germline V gene. Trimming took off 6 bases at V and 0 bases at J, with 11 bases between the two ends. CDR3 DNA sequence: TGTGCCAGCAGGCAAATTTTGTCGAACACCGGGGAGCTGTTTTTT. Its protein is CASRQILSNTGELFF.

A word on this clonotype: The conserved phenylalanine or tryptophan normally closing the CDR3 is absent here, so this likely arose from a read error. This rearrangement joins TRBV3-1 to TRBJ2-1; D is ambiguous. V was cut by 1 base and J by 5 bases, with 9 bases left in between. Germline V CDR1 and CDR2: LGHDT, YNNKEL (reference sequence). The CDR3 is 14 amino acids. The DNA for the CDR3 is TGTGCCAGCAGCCAAGGCGGTCCGGACAATGAGCAGTTCCTC. Translation: CASSQGGPDNEQFL.

This clonotype was picked up a small number of times. This chain links TRBV7-2 with TRBJ1-2; D call uncertain. CDR1 and CDR2 from the germline V gene are SGHTA and FQGNSA. The V and J ends lost 5 bases and 4 bases respectively, with 14 bases between them. CDR3 length: 14 amino acids. The CDR3 DNA sequence: TGTGCCAGCAGCCCCCCCTTTGTGGGCTATGGCTACACCTTC. It is translated as CASSPPFVGYGYTF.

Worth noting for this clonotype: This may come from a read error, since a much larger clone is one base off. The chain links TRBV6-6 to TRBJ2-3, with 8 bases fitting TRBD2. The germline V gene encodes CDR1 MNHNY and CDR2 SVGAGI (reference sequence). This CDR3 comprises 15 residues. CDR3 DNA sequence: TGTGCCGGCAGCCCGAGCGGGAGAGCGTTCGGTACGCAGTATTTT. It yields the protein CAGSPSGRAFGTQYF.

The gene calls are TRBV28 and TRBJ2-1; 11 nucleotides line up with TRBD1. The trim removed 3 bases at V and 7 bases at J, leaving 8 bases unmatched. Germline CDR1 and CDR2: MDHEN and SYDVKM. This CDR3 spans 16 amino acids. Here the CDR3 reads CASSLLGQGVENEQFF. DNA of the CDR3: TGTGCCAGCAGTTTGTTGGGACAGGGGGTGGAAAATGAGCAGTTCTTC.

This clonotype has more than one count but fewer than ten. The CDR3 DNA sequence: TGTGCCAGCAGGGGGACAGGGGCCCCTCAGCCCCAGCATTTT. Translated: CASRGTGAPQPQHF. The J gene is TRBJ1-5, the V gene TRBV2, with 10 bases lining up with TRBD1. The CDR3 totals 14 residues. V dropped 6 bases and J dropped 6; count of bases not matched to a gene: 5. Per germline, CDR1 SNHLY and CDR2 FYNNEI.

The chain combines TRBV6-2 or TRBV6-3 with TRBJ1-1, with D possibly TRBD1 on 5 matching bases. Trimming cost V 5 bases and J 1 base, with 26 bases left between them. In germline, CDR1 is MNHEY, CDR2 SVGEGT. The CDR3 sequence is 19 residues long. The CDR3 reads CASSPGVLGDAGTNTEAFF. The CDR3 DNA follows: TGTGCCAGCAGTCCGGGGGTTTTGGGGGACGCCGGCACGAACACTGAAGCTTTCTTT.

Details on this clonotype: Without the conserved terminal phenylalanine or tryptophan, this CDR3 likely stems from a read error. This chain connects TRBV7-2 to TRBJ2-3; 10 bases fit TRBD2. The V and J ends lost 1 base and 1 base, in that order; junction bases with no gene match: 5. The CDR3 is made up of 17 amino acids. Per germline, CDR1 SGHTA and CDR2 FQGNSA. Written as DNA, the CDR3 is TGTGCCAGCAGCTTAGTCGGCCTAGCGGGAGGCACAGATACGCAGTATCTT. This sequence encodes CASSLVGLAGGTDTQYL.

The chain joins TRBV6-1 to TRBJ2-7; D might be TRBD1 or TRBD2, each matching 5 bases. Germline loops: CDR1 MNHNS, CDR2 SASEGT. Between the trimmed V and J ends, which lost 6 bases and 3 bases, there was a span of 15 bases. This CDR3 comprises 14 residues. CDR3 DNA sequence: TGTGCCAGCAGCCTTTCCGGGGCCCTCTACGAGCAGTACTTC. It translates to CASSLSGALYEQYF.